A selection of T cell receptor beta chains follows, all from one sample in a study of blood T cell repertoires in COVID-19. The assay was immunoSEQ multiplex PCR, and TCRdb's table has in-frame clones only and misses some. Of about 250,000 clones in the sample, roughly 85% were seen once. Sequenced sample: peripheral blood. These receptor sequences come from a man aged 50 to 59 with COVID-19, enrolled during active disease. Both conserved end residues are part of each CDR3. Rows may omit the clone size; those that give it use once, few, many or a size class.

v_gene: TRBV28
abundance: .
j_gene: TRBJ1-6
CDR3aa: CASSRIPRGSSSYNSPLHF

v_gene: TRBV2
abundance: .
j_gene: TRBJ1-5
CDR3aa: CASSEGTGNSNQPQHF

v_gene: TRBV2
abundance: .
j_gene: TRBJ2-3
CDR3aa: CASEGQGLFTDTQYF

v_gene: TRBV28
abundance: .
j_gene: TRBJ1-2
CDR3aa: CASSFGGRQNYGYTF

v_gene: TRBV6-5
abundance: .
j_gene: TRBJ1-2
CDR3aa: CASSYSGEGTGYTF

v_gene: TRBV6-5
abundance: .
j_gene: TRBJ2-5
CDR3aa: CASSPGDRYQETQYF

v_gene: TRBV6-4
abundance: .
j_gene: TRBJ1-4
CDR3aa: CASSEGTGSEKLFF

v_gene: TRBV6-5
abundance: .
j_gene: TRBJ2-3
CDR3aa: CASSYGLVADTQYF

v_gene: TRBV5-1
abundance: .
j_gene: TRBJ1-6
CDR3aa: CASSPPGGNSPLHF

v_gene: TRBV6-2/TRBV6-3
abundance: .
j_gene: TRBJ2-7
CDR3aa: CASSHHSTGAEQYF

v_gene: TRBV10-3
abundance: .
j_gene: TRBJ2-2
CDR3aa: CAISSDGGELFF

v_gene: TRBV13
abundance: .
j_gene: TRBJ1-6
CDR3aa: CASGRALGGSPLHF

v_gene: TRBV27
abundance: .
j_gene: TRBJ1-1
CDR3aa: CASSPAGRGRGNTEAFF

v_gene: TRBV2
abundance: once
j_gene: TRBJ2-7
CDR3aa: CASSPGQGWSEQYF

v_gene: TRBV5-1
abundance: .
j_gene: TRBJ2-3
CDR3aa: CASSLGQGGGDTQYF

v_gene: TRBV30
abundance: .
j_gene: TRBJ2-5
CDR3aa: CAWSPSWGGQETQYF

v_gene: TRBV2
abundance: .
j_gene: TRBJ1-1
CDR3aa: CASSTLNGNTEAFF

v_gene: TRBV7-3
abundance: few
j_gene: TRBJ1-2
CDR3aa: CASSPGRGIDYGYTF

v_gene: TRBV6-6
abundance: .
j_gene: TRBJ1-4
CDR3aa: CASSYSRGALNEKLFF